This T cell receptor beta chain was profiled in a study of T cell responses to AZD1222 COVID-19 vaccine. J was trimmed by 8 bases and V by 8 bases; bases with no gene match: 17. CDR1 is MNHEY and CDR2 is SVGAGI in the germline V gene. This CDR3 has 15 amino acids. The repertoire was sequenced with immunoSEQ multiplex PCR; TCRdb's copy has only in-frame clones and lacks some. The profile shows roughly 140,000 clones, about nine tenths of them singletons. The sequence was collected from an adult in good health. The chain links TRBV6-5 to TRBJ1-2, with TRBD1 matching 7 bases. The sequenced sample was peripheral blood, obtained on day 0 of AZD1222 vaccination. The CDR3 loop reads CASGVSGGSSRGYTF. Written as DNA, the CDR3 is TGTGCCAGCGGAGTTTCAGGGGGGTCTAGTCGCGGCTACACCTTC.